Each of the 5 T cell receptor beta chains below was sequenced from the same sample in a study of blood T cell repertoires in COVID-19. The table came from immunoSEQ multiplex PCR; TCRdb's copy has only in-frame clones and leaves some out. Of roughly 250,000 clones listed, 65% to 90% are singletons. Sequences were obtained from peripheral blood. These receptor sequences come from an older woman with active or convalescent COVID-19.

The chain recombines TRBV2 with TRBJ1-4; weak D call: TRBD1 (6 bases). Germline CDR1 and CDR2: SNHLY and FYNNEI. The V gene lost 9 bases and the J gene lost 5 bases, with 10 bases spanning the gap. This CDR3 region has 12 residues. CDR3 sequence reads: CASNRANEKLFF. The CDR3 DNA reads TGTGCCAGTAACAGGGCGAATGAAAAACTGTTTTTT.

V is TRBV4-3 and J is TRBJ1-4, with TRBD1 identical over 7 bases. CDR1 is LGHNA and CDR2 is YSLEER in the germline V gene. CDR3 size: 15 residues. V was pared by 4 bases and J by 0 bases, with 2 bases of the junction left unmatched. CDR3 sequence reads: CASSPTGATNEKLFF. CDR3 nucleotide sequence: TGCGCCAGCAGCCCTACAGGGGCAACTAATGAAAAACTGTTTTTT.

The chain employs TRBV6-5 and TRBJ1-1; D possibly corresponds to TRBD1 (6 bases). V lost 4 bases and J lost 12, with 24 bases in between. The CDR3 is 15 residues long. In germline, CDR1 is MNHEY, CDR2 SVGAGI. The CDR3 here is CASSSTGTSDIGSFF. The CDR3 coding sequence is TGTGCCAGCAGTTCCACCGGGACAAGTGACATCGGATCTTTCTTT.

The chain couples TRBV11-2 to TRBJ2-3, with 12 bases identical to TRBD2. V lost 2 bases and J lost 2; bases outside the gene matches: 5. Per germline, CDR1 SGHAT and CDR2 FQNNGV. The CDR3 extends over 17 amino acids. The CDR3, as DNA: TGTGCCAGCAGCTTAAAACTAGCGGGGGGATACACAGATACGCAGTATTTT. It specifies CASSLKLAGGYTDTQYF.

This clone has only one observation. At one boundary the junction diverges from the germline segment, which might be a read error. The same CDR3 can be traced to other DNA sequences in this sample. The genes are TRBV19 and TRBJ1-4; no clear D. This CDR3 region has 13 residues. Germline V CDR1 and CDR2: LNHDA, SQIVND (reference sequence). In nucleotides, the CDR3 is TGTGCCAGTCCTTCCGAGGGTAATGAAAAACTATTTTTT. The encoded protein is CASPSEGNEKLFF. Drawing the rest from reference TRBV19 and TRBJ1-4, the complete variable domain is DGGITQSPKYLFRKEGQNVTLSCEQNLNHDAMYWYRQDPGQGLRLIYYSQIVNDFQKGDIAEGYSVSREKKESFPLTVTSAQKNPTAFYLCASPSEGNEKLFFGSGTQLSVL.